The sequence of this T cell receptor (beta chain) was determined in a study of sequential checkpoint blockade in melanoma. Overall study context: Randomization was 1:1 between first-line nivolumab→ipilimumab and ipilimumab→nivolumab. After both sequences, patients received maintenance nivolumab.

Treatment noted: randomized to nivolumab then ipilimumab (arm A) or the reverse (arm B). No patient had prior DNA-damaging chemotherapy. Live CD3+CD8+ CD19− CD56− cells were sorted from PBMCs. By share, this clone ranks as large. The germline gives CDR1 SGHTA, CDR2 FQGNSA. CDR3 length: 16 amino acids. V lost 1 base and J lost 2, with 12 bases in between. Sequencing used immunoSEQ multiplex PCR; TCRdb keeps in-frame clones, though not all of them. The sample has 15,000 or so clones, around 94% seen once. The receptor comes from a human donor with melanoma. V gene TRBV7-2 combines with J gene TRBJ1-3; a possible D gene is TRBD1 (6 bases). Sequencing used CD8+ T cells sorted from blood (inferred from file names), obtained from a patient given nivolumab and ipilimumab in sequence. The CDR3 region is CASSLVGAAAGNTIYF. The CDR3 DNA reads TGTGCCAGCAGCTTAGTGGGGGCCGCTGCTGGAAACACCATATATTTT.